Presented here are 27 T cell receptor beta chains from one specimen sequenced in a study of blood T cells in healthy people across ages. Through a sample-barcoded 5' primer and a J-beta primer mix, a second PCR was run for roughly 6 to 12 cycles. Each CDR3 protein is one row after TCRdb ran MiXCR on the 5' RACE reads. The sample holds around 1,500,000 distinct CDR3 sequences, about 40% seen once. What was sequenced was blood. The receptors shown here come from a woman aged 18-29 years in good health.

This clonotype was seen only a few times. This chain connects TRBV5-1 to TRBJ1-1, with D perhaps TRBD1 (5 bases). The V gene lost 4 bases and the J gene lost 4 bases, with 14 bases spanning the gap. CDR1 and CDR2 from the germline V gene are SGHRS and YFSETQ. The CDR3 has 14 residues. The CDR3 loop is CASSLRDPGTEAFF. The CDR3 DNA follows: TGCGCCAGCAGCCTCCGGGACCCTGGCACTGAAGCTTTCTTT.

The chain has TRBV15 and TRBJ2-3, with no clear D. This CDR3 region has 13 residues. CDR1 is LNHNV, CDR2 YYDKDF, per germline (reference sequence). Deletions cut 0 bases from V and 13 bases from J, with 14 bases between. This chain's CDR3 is CATSRDPDRKEYF. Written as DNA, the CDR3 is TGTGCCACCAGCAGAGATCCCGACCGGAAGGAGTATTTT.

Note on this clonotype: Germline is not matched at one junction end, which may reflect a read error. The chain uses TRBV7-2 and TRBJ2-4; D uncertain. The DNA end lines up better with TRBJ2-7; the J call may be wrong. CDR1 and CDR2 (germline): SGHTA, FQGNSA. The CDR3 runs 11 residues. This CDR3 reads CVSSSTYEQYF. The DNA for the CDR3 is TGTGTCAGCAGCTCAACCTACGAGCAGTACTTC.

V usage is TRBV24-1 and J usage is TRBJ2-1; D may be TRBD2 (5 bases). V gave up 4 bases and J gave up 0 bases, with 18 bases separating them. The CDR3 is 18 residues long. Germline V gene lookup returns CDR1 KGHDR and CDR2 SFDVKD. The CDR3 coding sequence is TGTGCCACCAGTGACCCTCGACGGGGATGGAGCTCCTACAATGAGCAGTTCTTC. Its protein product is CATSDPRRGWSSYNEQFF.

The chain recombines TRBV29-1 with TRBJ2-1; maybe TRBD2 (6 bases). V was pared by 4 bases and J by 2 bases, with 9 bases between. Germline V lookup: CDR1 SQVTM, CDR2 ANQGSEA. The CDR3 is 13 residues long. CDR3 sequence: CSVGSGAYNEQFF. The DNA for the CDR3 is TGCAGCGTTGGTAGCGGAGCCTACAATGAGCAGTTCTTC.

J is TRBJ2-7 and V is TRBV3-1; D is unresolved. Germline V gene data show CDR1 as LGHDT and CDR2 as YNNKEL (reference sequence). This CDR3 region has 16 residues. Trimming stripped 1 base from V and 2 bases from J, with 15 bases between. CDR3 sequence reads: CASSQAYGSNPYEQYF. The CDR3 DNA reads TGTGCCAGCAGCCAAGCATACGGTAGCAATCCCTACGAGCAGTACTTC.

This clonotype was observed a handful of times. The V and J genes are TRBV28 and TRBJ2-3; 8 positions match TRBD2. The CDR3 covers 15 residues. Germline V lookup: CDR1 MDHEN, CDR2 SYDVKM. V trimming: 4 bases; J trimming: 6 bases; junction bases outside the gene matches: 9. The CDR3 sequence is CASSSPGLDFDTQYF. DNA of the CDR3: TGTGCCAGCAGTTCACCGGGACTAGATTTCGATACGCAGTATTTT.

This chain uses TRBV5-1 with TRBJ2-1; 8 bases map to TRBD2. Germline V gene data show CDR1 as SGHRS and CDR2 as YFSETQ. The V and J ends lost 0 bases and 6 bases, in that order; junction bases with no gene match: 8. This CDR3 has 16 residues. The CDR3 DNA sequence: TGCGCCAGCAGCTTGGCTCGTCTAGCGGGTGGCAATGAGCAGTTCTTC. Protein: CASSLARLAGGNEQFF.

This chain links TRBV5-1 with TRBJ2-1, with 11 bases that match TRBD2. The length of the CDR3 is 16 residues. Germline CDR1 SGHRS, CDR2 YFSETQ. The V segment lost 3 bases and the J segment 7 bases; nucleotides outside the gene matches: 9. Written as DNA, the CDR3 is TGCGCCAGCAGCTGGAGGGCTAGCGGGGGGAATAATGAGCAGTTCTTC. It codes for CASSWRASGGNNEQFF.

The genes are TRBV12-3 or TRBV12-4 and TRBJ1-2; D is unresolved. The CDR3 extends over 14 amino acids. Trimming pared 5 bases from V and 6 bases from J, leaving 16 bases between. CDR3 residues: CASSGVVTVHGYTF. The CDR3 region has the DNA TGTGCCAGCAGTGGGGTCGTTACTGTCCATGGCTACACCTTC.

The CDR3 here is CASSRGVIADTYTGELFF. The CDR3 nucleotides are TGTGCCAGCAGCCGCGGTGTCATAGCAGACACTTACACCGGGGAGCTGTTTTTT. V is TRBV3-1 and J is TRBJ2-2; no firm D call. The V gene's germline CDR1 is LGHDT and CDR2 YNNKEL (reference sequence). This CDR3 spans 18 amino acids. Trimming took 4 bases from V and 3 from J, leaving 21 bases between them. Full variable domain (outside the CDR3, taken from reference TRBV3-1 and TRBJ2-2): DTAVSQTPKYLVTQMGNDKSIKCEQNLGHDTMYWYKQDSKKFLKIMFSYNNKELIINETVPNRFSPKSPDKAHLNLHINSLELGDSAVYFCASSRGVIADTYTGELFFGEGSRLTVL.

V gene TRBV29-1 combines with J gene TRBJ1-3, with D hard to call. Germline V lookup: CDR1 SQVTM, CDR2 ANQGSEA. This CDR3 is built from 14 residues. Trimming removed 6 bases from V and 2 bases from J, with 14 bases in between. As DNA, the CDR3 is TGCAGCGTCTCAGTAGGGCTGGCTGGAAACACCATATATTTT. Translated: CSVSVGLAGNTIYF.

The CDR3 DNA is TGTGCCAGTAGTATCGGCCAGTTAGCCTACGAGCAGTACTTC. It codes for CASSIGQLAYEQYF. V usage is TRBV19 and J usage is TRBJ2-4; D not resolved. The J call is doubtful: the DNA matches TRBJ2-7 better. Germline values: CDR1 LNHDA, CDR2 SQIVND (reference sequence). CDR3 length equals 14 residues.

The CDR3 DNA follows: TGTGCCAGCACCCCGGGGGGGGAAGCTTTCTTT. Translated: CASTPGGEAFF. The chain recombines TRBV7-9 with TRBJ1-1; tentative D call: TRBD1 (5 bases). The V gene's germline CDR1 is SEHNR and CDR2 FQNEAQ (reference sequence). The CDR3 extends over 11 amino acids. Trimming removed 7 bases at V and 8 bases at J, with 11 bases between.

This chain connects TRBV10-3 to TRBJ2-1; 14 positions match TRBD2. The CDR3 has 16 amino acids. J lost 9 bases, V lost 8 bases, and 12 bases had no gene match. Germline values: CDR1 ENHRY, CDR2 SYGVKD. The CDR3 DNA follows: TGTGCCATCCGACGATCTGGGACTAGCGGGAGCGGTGAGCAGTTCTTC. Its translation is CAIRRSGTSGSGEQFF.

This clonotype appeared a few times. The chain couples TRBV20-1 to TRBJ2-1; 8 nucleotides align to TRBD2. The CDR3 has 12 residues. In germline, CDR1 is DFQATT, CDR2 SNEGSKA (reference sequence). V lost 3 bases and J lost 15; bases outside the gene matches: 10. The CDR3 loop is CSASPGTRVLFF. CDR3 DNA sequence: TGCAGTGCTAGTCCCGGGACTAGGGTGCTGTTCTTC.

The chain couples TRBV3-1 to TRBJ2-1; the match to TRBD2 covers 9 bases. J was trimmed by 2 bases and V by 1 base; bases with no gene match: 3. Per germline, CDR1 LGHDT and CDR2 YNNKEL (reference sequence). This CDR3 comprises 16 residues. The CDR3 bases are TGTGCCAGCAGCCAAGGACTAGCGGCGACCTACAATGAGCAGTTCTTC. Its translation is CASSQGLAATYNEQFF.

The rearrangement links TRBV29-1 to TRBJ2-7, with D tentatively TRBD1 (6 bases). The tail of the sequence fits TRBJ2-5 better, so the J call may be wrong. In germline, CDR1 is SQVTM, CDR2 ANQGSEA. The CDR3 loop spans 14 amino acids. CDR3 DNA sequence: TGCAGCGGGAACCCAAACAGGGTCAAAGAGACCCAGTACTTC. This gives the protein CSGNPNRVKETQYF.

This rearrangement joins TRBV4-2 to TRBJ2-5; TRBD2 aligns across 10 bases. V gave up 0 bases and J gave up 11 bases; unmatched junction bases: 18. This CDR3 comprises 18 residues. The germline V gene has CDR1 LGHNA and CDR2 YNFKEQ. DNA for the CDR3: TGTGCCAGCAGCCAAGATTCGGGTAGCGGGAGGACGGGGAATGAGCAGTACTTC. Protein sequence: CASSQDSGSGRTGNEQYF.

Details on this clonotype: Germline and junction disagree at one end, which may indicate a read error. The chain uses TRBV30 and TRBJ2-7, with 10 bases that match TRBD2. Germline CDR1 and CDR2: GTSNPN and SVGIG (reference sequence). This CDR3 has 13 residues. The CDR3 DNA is TGTGCCTGGGCTAGCGGGAGAATCTGGGAGCGGTACTTC. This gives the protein CAWASGRIWERYF.

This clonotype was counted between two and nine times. The DNA of the CDR3 is TGCAGCGTTGGGGGACAGTACCAGAACACTGAAGCTTTCTTT. Residues: CSVGGQYQNTEAFF. The genes are TRBV29-1 and TRBJ1-1; TRBD1 matches 7 bases. The germline V gene has CDR1 SQVTM and CDR2 ANQGSEA. The CDR3 consists of 14 residues. With V trimmed by 4 bases and J by 1 base, 6 bases remained unmatched. The full variable domain, with the rest looked up from reference TRBV29-1 and TRBJ1-1, is SAVISQKPSRDICQRGTSLTIQCQVDSQVTMMFWYRQQPGQSLTLIATANQGSEATYESGFVIDKFPISRPNLTFSTLTVSNMSPEDSSIYLCSVGGQYQNTEAFFGQGTRLTVV.

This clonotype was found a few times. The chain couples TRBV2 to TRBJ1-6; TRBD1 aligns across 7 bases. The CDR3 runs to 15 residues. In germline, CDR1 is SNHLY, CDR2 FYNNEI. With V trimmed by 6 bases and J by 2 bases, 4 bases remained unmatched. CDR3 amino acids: CASRGDSTYNSPLHF. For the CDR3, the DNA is TGTGCCAGCAGGGGGGACAGTACCTATAATTCACCCCTCCACTTT.

CDR3 residues: CSATGTGASDTQYF. CDR3 bases: TGCAGTGCTACCGGGACAGGGGCTTCAGATACGCAGTATTTT. The V gene is TRBV20-1, the J gene TRBJ2-3, with TRBD1 identical over 10 bases. Germline assignment: CDR1 DFQATT and CDR2 SNEGSKA (reference sequence). CDR3 length: 14 amino acids. Trimming took 4 bases from V and 4 from J; bases not matched to a gene: 5.

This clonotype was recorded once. CDR3 bases: TGTGCCAGCAGCTTTATCCAGGGGTACACCGGGGAGCTGTTTTTT. This sequence encodes CASSFIQGYTGELFF. This chain links TRBV7-6 with TRBJ2-2; weak D call: TRBD1 (6 bases). Germline V gene data show CDR1 as SGHVS and CDR2 as FNYEAQ. Trimming left V 3 bases short and J 3 bases short, with 11 bases between. The CDR3 is 15 residues long.

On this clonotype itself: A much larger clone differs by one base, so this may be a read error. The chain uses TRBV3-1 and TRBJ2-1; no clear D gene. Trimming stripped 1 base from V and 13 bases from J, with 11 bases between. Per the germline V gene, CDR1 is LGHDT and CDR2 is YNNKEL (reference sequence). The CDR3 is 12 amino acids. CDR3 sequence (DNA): TGTGCCAGCAGCCAAGTTGAAGAGACCCAGTTCTTC. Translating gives CASSQVEETQFF.

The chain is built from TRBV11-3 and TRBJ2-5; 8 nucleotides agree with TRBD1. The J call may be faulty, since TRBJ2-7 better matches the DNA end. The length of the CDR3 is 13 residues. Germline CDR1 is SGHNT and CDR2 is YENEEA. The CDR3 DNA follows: TGTGCCAGCAGCGGACAGGGAGTAGACGAGCAGTACTTC. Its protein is CASSGQGVDEQYF.

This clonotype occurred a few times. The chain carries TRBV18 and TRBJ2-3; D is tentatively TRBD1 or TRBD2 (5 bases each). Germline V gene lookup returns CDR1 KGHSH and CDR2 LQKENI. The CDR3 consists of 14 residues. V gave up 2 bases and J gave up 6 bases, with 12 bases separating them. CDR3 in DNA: TGTGCCAGCTCACCAAATTCAGAGGGGGATACGCAGTATTTT. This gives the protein CASSPNSEGDTQYF.